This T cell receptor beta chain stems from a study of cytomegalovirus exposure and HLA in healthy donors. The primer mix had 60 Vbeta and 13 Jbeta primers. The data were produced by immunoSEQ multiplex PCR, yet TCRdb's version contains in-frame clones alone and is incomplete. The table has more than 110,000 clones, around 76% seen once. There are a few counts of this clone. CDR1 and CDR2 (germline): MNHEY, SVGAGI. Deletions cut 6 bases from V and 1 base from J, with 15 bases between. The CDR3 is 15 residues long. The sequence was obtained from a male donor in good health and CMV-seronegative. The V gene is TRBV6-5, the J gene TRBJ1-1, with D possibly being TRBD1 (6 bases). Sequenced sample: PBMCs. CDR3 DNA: TGTGCCAGCAGCCGTCCGGGACACGAGAACACTGAAGCTTTCTTT. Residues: CASSRPGHENTEAFF.